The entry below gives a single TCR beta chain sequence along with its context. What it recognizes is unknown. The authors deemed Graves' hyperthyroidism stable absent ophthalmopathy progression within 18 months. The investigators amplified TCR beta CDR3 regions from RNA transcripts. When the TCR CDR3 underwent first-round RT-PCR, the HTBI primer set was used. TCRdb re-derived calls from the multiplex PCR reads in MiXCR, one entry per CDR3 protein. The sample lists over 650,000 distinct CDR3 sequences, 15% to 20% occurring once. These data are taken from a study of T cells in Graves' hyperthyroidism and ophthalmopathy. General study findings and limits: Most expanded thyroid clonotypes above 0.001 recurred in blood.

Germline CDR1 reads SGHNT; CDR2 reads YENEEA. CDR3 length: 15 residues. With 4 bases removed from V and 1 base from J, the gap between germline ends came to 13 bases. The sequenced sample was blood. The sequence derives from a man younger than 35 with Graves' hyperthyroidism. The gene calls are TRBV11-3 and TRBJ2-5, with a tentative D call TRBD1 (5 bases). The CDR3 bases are TGTGCCAGCAGCTCAGGTGACAGAGTCCAAGAGACCCAGTACTTC. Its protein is CASSSGDRVQETQYF.